The rows below give T cell receptor beta chains drawn from one sample of a study of T cells in Graves' hyperthyroidism and ophthalmopathy. TCRdb ran MiXCR on the multiplex PCR reads and lists one entry per CDR3 protein. The sample includes approximately 510,000 distinct CDR3 sequences, 40% to 50% of them seen just once. The sequencing sample was made of peripheral blood or thyroid tissue (not recorded which). Receptors were obtained from an adult woman with Graves' disease, either hyperthyroidism or ophthalmopathy (not recorded which). CDR3s leave out the opening cysteine and the closing phenylalanine or tryptophan.

V gene	J gene	CDR3 protein
TRBV7-6	TRBJ2-5	ASSPTPPETQY
TRBV20-1	TRBJ2-5	SVSDRGQRQETQY
TRBV6-2/TRBV6-3	TRBJ1-1	ASNVDRATEAF
TRBV5-1	TRBJ2-7	ASSLAGTSYEQY
TRBV4-3	TRBJ2-5	ASSQLGEQTQY
TRBV20-1	TRBJ2-5	SARFIQETQY
TRBV12-3/TRBV12-4	TRBJ1-2	ASSLLEGGGYT
TRBV20-1	TRBJ1-5	SASDSVEQPQH
TRBV10-3	TRBJ1-5	AISESRVGGNQPQH
TRBV24-1	TRBJ1-1	ATSDSDGKNTEAF
TRBV6-1	TRBJ2-7	ASRLDRGSEQY
TRBV20-1	TRBJ2-5	SARDLETQY
TRBV7-2	TRBJ2-7	ASSLVAVRLAGGHEQY
TRBV7-9	TRBJ2-3	ASRSRETDTQY
TRBV11-2	TRBJ1-5	ASSRDRAAGQPQH
TRBV7-6	TRBJ1-1	ASSLGGPTEAF
TRBV20-1	TRBJ1-1	SARGWLVAGVTEAF
TRBV7-6	TRBJ1-2	ASSLESRPGGINYGYT
TRBV10-3	TRBJ2-7	AISTQGSEQY
TRBV6-5	TRBJ1-6	ASTRTAKDSPLH
TRBV2	TRBJ2-7	ASSEFGESYEQY
TRBV11-2	TRBJ2-5	ASSHRGGGETQY
TRBV10-2	TRBJ2-5	ASSATGGFETQY
TRBV7-6	TRBJ2-5	ASSQGPGTVEETQY
TRBV6-1	TRBJ1-2	ASSGFGFGGYT
TRBV11-2	TRBJ1-1	ASSLASNTEAF
TRBV7-2	TRBJ2-7	ASRQAGQQY
TRBV6-1	TRBJ1-2	ASSGVPRHGYT
TRBV10-3	TRBJ2-7	AISEQAGGTYEQY
TRBV24-1	TRBJ1-4	ATSESRDATNEKLF
TRBV5-4	TRBJ2-7	ASSSVSGRRYEQY
TRBV29-1	TRBJ2-7	SADTGQGATYGQY
TRBV10-2	TRBJ1-6	ASSEGQAGSPLH
TRBV19	TRBJ1-5	ASSIQRGRQPQH
TRBV29-1	TRBJ1-3	SASGTGASGNTIY
TRBV7-2	TRBJ2-3	ASSSFGSTDTQY
TRBV2	TRBJ2-7	ASSGPGTGRYEQY
TRBV20-1	TRBJ2-3	SAWTSGGGGTQY
TRBV7-9	TRBJ2-7	ASTLQGEQY
TRBV10-1	TRBJ1-3	ASSETPTQGPGNTIY
TRBV29-1	TRBJ2-7	SVGDHSYEQY
TRBV10-3	TRBJ2-2	AIRPTSGHTGELF
TRBV7-9	TRBJ2-2	ASSSTSGRAAGELF
TRBV2	TRBJ2-7	ASDPVVVAGGQY
TRBV6-1	TRBJ1-1	ACGEAF